This T cell receptor beta chain was sequenced during a study of T cell clusters in autoimmune cytopenias. Multiplex touch-down PCR amplified TRB using TRB-A and TRB-B pools in one tube. After re-calling the multiplex PCR reads, TCRdb lists one entry per CDR3 protein, DNA absent. In all, the sample yields approximately 9,400 distinct CDR3 sequences. Concerning this clonotype itself: Its antigen remains unknown.

The germline gives CDR1 LNHDA, CDR2 SQIVND (reference sequence). CDR3 length equals 13 residues. TRB amplification used approximately 250 ng of peripheral blood genomic DNA. Study-wide results and caveats: Comparing secondary cytopenia with chronic lymphocytic leukemia showed no cluster-lack signature, apparently masked by lymphoma repertoire. Physiological T cell clusters of healthy donors were apparently absent in primary autoimmune cytopenia patients. The T cell clusters were defined only in silico, without experimental functional validation. Active autoimmune hepatitis patients had roughly 3.3-fold fewer exclusive TRB clusters than healthy donors.

The chain employs TRBV19 and TRBJ2-3; TCRdb reports TRBD1, a call that lacks DNA to check it against. The receptor comes from a human donor with an autoimmune cytopenia or autoimmune hepatitis (not recorded which). The sample taken for sequencing was peripheral blood. The CDR3 protein is CATRGGGTDTQYF.